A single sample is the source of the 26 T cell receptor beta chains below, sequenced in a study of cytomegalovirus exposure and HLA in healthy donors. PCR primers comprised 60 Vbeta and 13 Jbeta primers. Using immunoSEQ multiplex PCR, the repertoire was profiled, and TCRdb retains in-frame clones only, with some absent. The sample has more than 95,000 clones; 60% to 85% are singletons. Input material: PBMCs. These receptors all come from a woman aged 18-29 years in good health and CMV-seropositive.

The CDR3 bases are TGTGCCAGCAACCCACAGGGGGACTATGGCTACACCTTC. Residues: CASNPQGDYGYTF. This chain uses TRBV6-6 with TRBJ1-2, with 8 bases fitting TRBD1. This CDR3 comprises 13 residues. V shed 7 bases and J 3 bases; nucleotides not matched to a gene: 4. Germline V gene lookup returns CDR1 MNHNY and CDR2 SVGAGI (reference sequence).

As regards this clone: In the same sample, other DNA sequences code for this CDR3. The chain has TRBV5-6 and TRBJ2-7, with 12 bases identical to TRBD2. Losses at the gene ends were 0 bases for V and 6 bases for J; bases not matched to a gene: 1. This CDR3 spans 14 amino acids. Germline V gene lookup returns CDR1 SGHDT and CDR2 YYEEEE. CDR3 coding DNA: TGTGCCAGCAGCTTGGGACTAGCGGGAGTCGAGCAGTACTTC. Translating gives CASSLGLAGVEQYF. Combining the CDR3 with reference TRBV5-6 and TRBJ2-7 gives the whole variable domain DAGVTQSPTHLIKTRGQQVTLRCSPKSGHDTVSWYQQALGQGPQFIFQYYEEEERQRGNFPDRFSGHQFPNYSSELNVNALLLGDSALYLCASSLGLAGVEQYFGPGTRLTVT.

The CDR3 nucleotides are TGTGCCAGCAGTGAAGGCGGGGGCCCCTACAATGAGCAGTTCTTC. Encoded protein: CASSEGGGPYNEQFF. The rearrangement joins TRBV25-1 to TRBJ2-1; D is possibly TRBD2 (7 bases). The CDR3 has 15 residues. Deletions cut 2 bases from V and 2 bases from J, with 10 bases between. The germline V gene has CDR1 MGHDK and CDR2 SYGVNS.

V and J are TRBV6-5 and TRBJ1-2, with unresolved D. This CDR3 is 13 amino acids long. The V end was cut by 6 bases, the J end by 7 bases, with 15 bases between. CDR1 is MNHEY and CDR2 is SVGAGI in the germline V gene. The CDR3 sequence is CASSPVRVAGYTF. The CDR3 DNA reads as TGTGCCAGCAGCCCCGTGCGGGTGGCTGGCTACACCTTC.

For the CDR3, the DNA is TGTGCCAGCACCCCGACAGGGGCCTCGGGGTCACCCCTCCACTTT. Translated, it gives CASTPTGASGSPLHF. The V call is TRBV7-2, the J call TRBJ1-6; 8 bases line up with TRBD1. V lost 7 bases and J lost 10; bases outside the gene matches: 12. The CDR3 covers 15 residues. Germline V gene lookup returns CDR1 SGHTA and CDR2 FQGNSA.

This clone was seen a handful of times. The CDR3 region is CASSPSGTPVWGYTF. CDR3 nucleotide sequence: TGTGCCAGCAGCCCCTCCGGGACACCAGTTTGGGGCTACACCTTC. The chain carries TRBV7-2 and TRBJ1-2; TRBD1 is a possible D gene (6 bases). The CDR3 runs 15 residues. CDR1 and CDR2 (germline): SGHTA, FQGNSA. V lost 5 bases, J lost 8 bases, and 21 bases lay in between.

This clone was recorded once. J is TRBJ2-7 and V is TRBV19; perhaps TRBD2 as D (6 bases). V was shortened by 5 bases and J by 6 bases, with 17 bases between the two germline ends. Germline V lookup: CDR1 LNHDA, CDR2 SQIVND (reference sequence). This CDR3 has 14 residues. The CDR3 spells CASSPTSSALEQYF. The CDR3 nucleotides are TGTGCCAGTAGTCCGACTAGTAGCGCCCTCGAGCAGTACTTC. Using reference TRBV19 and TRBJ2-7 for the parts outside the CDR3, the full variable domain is DGGITQSPKYLFRKEGQNVTLSCEQNLNHDAMYWYRQDPGQGLRLIYYSQIVNDFQKGDIAEGYSVSREKKESFPLTVTSAQKNPTAFYLCASSPTSSALEQYFGPGTRLTVT.

Here the CDR3 DNA reads TGTGCCATCAGGAGGGGAGGCGGCGGCTACACCTTC. Amino acid sequence: CAIRRGGGGYTF. The chain employs TRBV10-3 and TRBJ1-2; the D gene is possibly TRBD1 (5 bases). Trimming pared 6 bases from V and 8 bases from J, leaving 13 bases between. This CDR3 has 12 amino acids. Germline V gives CDR1 ENHRY, CDR2 SYGVKD.

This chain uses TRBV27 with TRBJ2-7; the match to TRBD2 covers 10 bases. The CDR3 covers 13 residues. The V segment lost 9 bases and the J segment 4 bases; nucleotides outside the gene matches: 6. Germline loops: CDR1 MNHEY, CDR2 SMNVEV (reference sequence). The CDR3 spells CASRAGGPYEQYF. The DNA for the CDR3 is TGTGCCAGTCGAGCGGGAGGGCCTTACGAGCAGTACTTC.

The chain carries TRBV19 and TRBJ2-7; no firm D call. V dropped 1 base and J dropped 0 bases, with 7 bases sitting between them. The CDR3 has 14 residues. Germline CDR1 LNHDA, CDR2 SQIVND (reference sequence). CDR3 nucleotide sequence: TGTGCCAGTAGTATAGGTAGCTCCTCCTACGAGCAGTACTTC. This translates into CASSIGSSSYEQYF. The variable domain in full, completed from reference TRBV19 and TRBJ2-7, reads DGGITQSPKYLFRKEGQNVTLSCEQNLNHDAMYWYRQDPGQGLRLIYYSQIVNDFQKGDIAEGYSVSREKKESFPLTVTSAQKNPTAFYLCASSIGSSSYEQYFGPGTRLTVT.

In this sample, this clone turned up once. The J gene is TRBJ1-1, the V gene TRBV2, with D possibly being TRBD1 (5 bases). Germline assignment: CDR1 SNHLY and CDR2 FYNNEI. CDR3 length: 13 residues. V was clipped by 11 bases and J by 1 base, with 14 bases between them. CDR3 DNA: TGTGCCCGACTCAGGGATACGAACACTGAAGCTTTCTTT. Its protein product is CARLRDTNTEAFF.

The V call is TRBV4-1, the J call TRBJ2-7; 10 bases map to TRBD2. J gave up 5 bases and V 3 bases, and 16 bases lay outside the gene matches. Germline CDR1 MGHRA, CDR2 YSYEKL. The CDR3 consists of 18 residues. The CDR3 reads CASSQNPTKAGGPHEQYF. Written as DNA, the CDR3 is TGCGCCAGCAGCCAGAACCCAACCAAAGCGGGAGGGCCCCACGAGCAGTACTTC.

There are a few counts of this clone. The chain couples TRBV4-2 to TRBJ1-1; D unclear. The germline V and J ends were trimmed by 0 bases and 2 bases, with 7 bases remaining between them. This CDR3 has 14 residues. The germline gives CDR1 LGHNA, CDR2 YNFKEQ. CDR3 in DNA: TGTGCCAGCAGCCAAGATGCGGAAAACACTGAAGCTTTCTTT. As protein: CASSQDAENTEAFF.

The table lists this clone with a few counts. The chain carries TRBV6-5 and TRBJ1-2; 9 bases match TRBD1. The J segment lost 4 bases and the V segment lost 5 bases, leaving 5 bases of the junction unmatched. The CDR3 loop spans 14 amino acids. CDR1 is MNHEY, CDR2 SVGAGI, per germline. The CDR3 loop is CASSGGTGSYGYTF. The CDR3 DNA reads TGTGCCAGCAGTGGGGGGACAGGGTCCTATGGCTACACCTTC.

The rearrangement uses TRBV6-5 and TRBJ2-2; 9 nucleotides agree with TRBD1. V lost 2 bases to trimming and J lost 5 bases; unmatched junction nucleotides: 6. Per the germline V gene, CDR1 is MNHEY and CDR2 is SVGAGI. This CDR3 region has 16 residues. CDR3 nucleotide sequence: TGTGCCAGCAGTTACGAGACAGGGGGTGAAACCGGGGAGCTGTTTTTT. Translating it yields CASSYETGGETGELFF.

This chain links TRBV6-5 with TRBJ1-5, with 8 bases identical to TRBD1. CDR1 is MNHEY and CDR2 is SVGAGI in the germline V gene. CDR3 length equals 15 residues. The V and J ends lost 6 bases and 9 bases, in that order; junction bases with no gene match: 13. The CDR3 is CASRGTGDQSSPQHF. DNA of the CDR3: TGTGCCAGCAGAGGGACAGGCGACCAATCATCGCCCCAGCATTTT.

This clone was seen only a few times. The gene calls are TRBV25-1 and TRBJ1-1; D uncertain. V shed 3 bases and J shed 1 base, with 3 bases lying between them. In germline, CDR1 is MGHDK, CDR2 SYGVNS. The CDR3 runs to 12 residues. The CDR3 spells CASSDRNTEAFF. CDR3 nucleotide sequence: TGTGCCAGCAGTGACAGGAACACTGAAGCTTTCTTT.

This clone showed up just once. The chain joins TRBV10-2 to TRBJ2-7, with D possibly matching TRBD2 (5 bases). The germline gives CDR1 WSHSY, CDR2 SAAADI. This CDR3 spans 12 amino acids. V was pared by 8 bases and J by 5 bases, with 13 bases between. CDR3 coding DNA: TGCGCCAGCGGGCTAGCCCCCCACGAGCAGTACTTC. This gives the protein CASGLAPHEQYF.

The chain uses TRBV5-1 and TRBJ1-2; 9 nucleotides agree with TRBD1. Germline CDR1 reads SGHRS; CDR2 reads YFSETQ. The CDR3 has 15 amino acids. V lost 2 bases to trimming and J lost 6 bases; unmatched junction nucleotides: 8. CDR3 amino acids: CASSLRLTGGDGYTF. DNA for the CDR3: TGCGCCAGCAGCTTACGCCTAACAGGGGGCGATGGCTACACCTTC. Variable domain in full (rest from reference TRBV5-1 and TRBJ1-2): KAGVTQTPRYLIKTRGQQVTLSCSPISGHRSVSWYQQTPGQGLQFLFEYFSETQRNKGNFPGRFSGRQFSNSRSEMNVSTLELGDSALYLCASSLRLTGGDGYTFGSGTRLTVV.

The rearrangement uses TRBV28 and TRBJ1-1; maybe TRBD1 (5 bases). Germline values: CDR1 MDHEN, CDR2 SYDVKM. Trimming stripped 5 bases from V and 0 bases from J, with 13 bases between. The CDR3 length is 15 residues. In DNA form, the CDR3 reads TGTGCCAGCAGTACCATCAGGGAACTGAACACTGAAGCTTTCTTT. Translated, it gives CASSTIRELNTEAFF.

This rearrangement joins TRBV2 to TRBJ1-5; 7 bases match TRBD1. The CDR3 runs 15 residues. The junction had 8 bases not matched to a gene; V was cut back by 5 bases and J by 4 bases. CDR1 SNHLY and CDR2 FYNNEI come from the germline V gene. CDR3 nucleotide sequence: TGTGCCAGCAGTCTAACAGGGGCCCCTAATCAGCCCCAGCATTTT. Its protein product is CASSLTGAPNQPQHF.

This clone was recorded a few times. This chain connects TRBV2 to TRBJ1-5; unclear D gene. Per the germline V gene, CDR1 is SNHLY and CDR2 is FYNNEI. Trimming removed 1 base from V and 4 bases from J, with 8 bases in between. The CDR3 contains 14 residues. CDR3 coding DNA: TGTGCCAGCAGTGAAGGGGCAGCTAATCAGCCCCAGCATTTT. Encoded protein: CASSEGAANQPQHF.

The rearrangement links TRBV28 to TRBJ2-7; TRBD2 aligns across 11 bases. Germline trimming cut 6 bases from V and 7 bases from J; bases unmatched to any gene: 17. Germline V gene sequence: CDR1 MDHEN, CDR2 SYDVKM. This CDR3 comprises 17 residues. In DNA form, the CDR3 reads TGTGCCAGCAGGCCCTTCGGGACTAGCGGTCCCGGTGGGGAGCAGTACTTC. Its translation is CASRPFGTSGPGGEQYF.

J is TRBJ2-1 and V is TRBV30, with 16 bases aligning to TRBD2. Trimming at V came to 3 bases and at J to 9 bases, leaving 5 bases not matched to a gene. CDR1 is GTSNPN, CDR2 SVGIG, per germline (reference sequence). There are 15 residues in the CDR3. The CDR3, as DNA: TGTGCCTGGAGCCAGGGACTAGCGGGAGGGCCTGAGCAGTTCTTC. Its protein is CAWSQGLAGGPEQFF.

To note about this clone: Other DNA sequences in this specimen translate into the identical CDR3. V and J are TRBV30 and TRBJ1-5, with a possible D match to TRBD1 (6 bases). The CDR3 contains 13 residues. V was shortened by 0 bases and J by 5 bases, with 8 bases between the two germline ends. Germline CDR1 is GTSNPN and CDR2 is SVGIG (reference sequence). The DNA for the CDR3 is TGTGCCTGGAGTGTACAGGGTGATCAGCCCCAGCATTTT. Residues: CAWSVQGDQPQHF. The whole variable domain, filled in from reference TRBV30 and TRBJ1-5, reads SQTIHQWPATLVQPVGSPLSLECTVEGTSNPNLYWYRQAAGRGLQLLFYSVGIGQISSEVPQNLSASRPQDRQFILSSKKLLLSDSGFYLCAWSVQGDQPQHFGDGTRLSIL.

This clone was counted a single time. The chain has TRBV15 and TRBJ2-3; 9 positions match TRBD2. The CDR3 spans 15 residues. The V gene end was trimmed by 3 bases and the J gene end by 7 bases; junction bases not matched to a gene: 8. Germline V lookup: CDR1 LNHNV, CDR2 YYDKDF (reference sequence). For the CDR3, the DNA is TGTGCCACCAGCAGTCTGGCGGGAGGGTTAAATACGCAGTATTTT. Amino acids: CATSSLAGGLNTQYF.